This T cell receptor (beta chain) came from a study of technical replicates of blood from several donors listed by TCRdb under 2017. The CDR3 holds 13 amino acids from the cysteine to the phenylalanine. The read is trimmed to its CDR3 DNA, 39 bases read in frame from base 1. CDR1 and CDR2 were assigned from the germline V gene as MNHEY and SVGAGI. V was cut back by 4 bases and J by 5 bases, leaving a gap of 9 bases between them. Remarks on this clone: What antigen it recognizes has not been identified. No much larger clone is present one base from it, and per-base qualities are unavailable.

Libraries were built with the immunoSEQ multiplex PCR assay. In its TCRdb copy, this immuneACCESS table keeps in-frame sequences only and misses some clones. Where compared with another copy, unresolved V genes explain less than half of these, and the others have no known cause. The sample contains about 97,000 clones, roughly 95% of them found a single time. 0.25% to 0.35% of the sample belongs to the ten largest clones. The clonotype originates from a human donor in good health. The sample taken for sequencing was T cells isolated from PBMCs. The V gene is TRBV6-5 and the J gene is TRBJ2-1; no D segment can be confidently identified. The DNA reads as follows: TGTGCCAGCAGTTTTCATAGAGACAATGAGCAGTTCTTC. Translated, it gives CASSFHRDNEQFF.